Shown below are 16 T cell receptor beta chains from a single sample sequenced in a study of blood T cell repertoires in COVID-19. Assay: immunoSEQ multiplex PCR; the TCRdb copy retains only in-frame clones and omits some. The sample shows around 270,000 clones, approximately 90% of them seen only once. The sequencing sample was made of peripheral blood. The receptor set was obtained from a middle-aged man with acute or convalescent COVID-19.

This clone was observed a single time. The chain uses TRBV24-1 and TRBJ1-5; D is possibly TRBD1 (6 bases). CDR3 length equals 16 residues. Germline V gene lookup returns CDR1 KGHDR and CDR2 SFDVKD. The ends were cut back, 2 bases at V and 1 base at J, with 11 bases in the middle. CDR3 DNA: TGTGCCACCAGTGATTCGGGACATATCAGCAATCAGCCCCAGCATTTT. Protein product: CATSDSGHISNQPQHF.

This rearrangement joins TRBV18 to TRBJ1-2, with 8 bases identical to TRBD1. This CDR3 spans 16 amino acids. In germline, CDR1 is KGHSH, CDR2 LQKENI. V lost 0 bases to trimming and J lost 4 bases; unmatched junction nucleotides: 7. Here the CDR3 DNA reads TGTGCCAGCTCACCACCGGATGACAGGGGTAGCTATGGCTACACCTTC. Translated: CASSPPDDRGSYGYTF.

The CDR3 protein is CASSQDGPFVDRTYEQYF. As DNA, the CDR3 is TGTGCCAGCAGCCAAGATGGCCCCTTCGTGGACAGAACCTACGAGCAGTACTTC. This chain links TRBV4-2 with TRBJ2-7; maybe TRBD1 (6 bases). V lost 0 bases, J lost 2 bases, and 20 bases lay in between. The germline V gene encodes CDR1 LGHNA and CDR2 YNFKEQ. The CDR3 is 18 residues long.

V and J are TRBV20-1 and TRBJ1-2; no firm D call. The CDR3 sequence is 11 residues long. The ends were cut back, 6 bases at V and 0 bases at J, with 5 bases in the middle. The germline gives CDR1 DFQATT, CDR2 SNEGSKA (reference sequence). CDR3 sequence: CSAGANYGYTF. The CDR3 bases are TGCAGTGCCGGGGCTAACTATGGCTACACCTTC.

V gene TRBV5-1 combines with J gene TRBJ2-1; 7 nucleotides align to TRBD1. The germline V gene encodes CDR1 SGHRS and CDR2 YFSETQ. The CDR3 spans 14 residues. V was clipped by 0 bases and J by 6 bases; unmatched bases: 3. The CDR3 region has the DNA TGCGCCAGCAGCTTGGCCTGGACAGGCAATGAGCAGTTCTTC. Translated: CASSLAWTGNEQFF. Full variable domain (missing parts from reference TRBV5-1 and TRBJ2-1): KAGVTQTPRYLIKTRGQQVTLSCSPISGHRSVSWYQQTPGQGLQFLFEYFSETQRNKGNFPGRFSGRQFSNSRSEMNVSTLELGDSALYLCASSLAWTGNEQFFGPGTRLTVL.

The chain carries TRBV6-1 and TRBJ2-1, with 7 bases identical to TRBD1. J was trimmed by 8 bases and V by 1 base; bases with no gene match: 5. The CDR3 covers 14 residues. CDR1 MNHNS and CDR2 SASEGT come from the germline V gene. CDR3 in amino acids: CASSEVTGVDEQFF. CDR3 in DNA: TGTGCCAGCAGTGAAGTTACAGGGGTAGATGAGCAGTTCTTC.

For the CDR3, the DNA is TGTGCCAGCAACCAAGAATACAGGGCAGCTGCTGAAGCTTTCTTT. Its protein product is CASNQEYRAAAEAFF. V and J are TRBV6-5 and TRBJ1-1; D is possibly TRBD1 (6 bases). Germline loops: CDR1 MNHEY, CDR2 SVGAGI. Trimming left V 7 bases short and J 6 bases short, with 21 bases between. The CDR3 runs 15 residues.

The rearrangement uses TRBV3-1 (or the pseudogene TRBV3-2) and TRBJ1-1, with D uncertain. The CDR3 totals 12 residues. Trimming left V 4 bases short and J 3 bases short, with 6 bases between. Germline CDR1 LGHDT, CDR2 YNNKEL (reference sequence). The CDR3 region is CASSRPHTEAFF. CDR3 coding DNA: TGTGCCAGCAGCCGGCCGCACACTGAAGCTTTCTTT.

V is TRBV5-1 and J is TRBJ2-7; 9 nucleotides match TRBD2. V was pared by 4 bases and J by 3 bases, with 2 bases of the junction left unmatched. The CDR3 totals 13 residues. Per germline, CDR1 SGHRS and CDR2 YFSETQ. CDR3 sequence: CASSPSGVYEQYF. In DNA form, the CDR3 reads TGCGCCAGCAGCCCTAGCGGGGTCTACGAGCAGTACTTC.

The chain joins TRBV24-1 to TRBJ1-2; 10 nucleotides agree with TRBD1. In germline, CDR1 is KGHDR, CDR2 SFDVKD. V was pared by 3 bases and J by 7 bases, with 4 bases of the junction left unmatched. The CDR3 length is 14 residues. The CDR3 nucleotides are TGTGCCACCAGTGATAACCGGGACAGGGGTGGCTACACCTTC. This translates into CATSDNRDRGGYTF.

The chain uses TRBV5-1 and TRBJ2-6, with no clear D. Germline loops: CDR1 SGHRS, CDR2 YFSETQ. The CDR3 has 15 amino acids. With 4 bases removed from V and 0 bases from J, the gap between germline ends came to 8 bases. The CDR3 here is CASSTSYSGANVLTF. CDR3 sequence (DNA): TGCGCCAGCAGCACATCTTACTCTGGGGCCAACGTCCTGACTTTC.

The chain carries TRBV5-1 and TRBJ2-3; 8 bases agree with TRBD2. CDR3 length: 16 residues. V lost 4 bases and J lost 3; bases outside the gene matches: 10. Germline-derived CDR1 and CDR2 are SGHRS and YFSETQ. The CDR3 DNA is TGCGCCAGCAGCATGTCTACTAGCGGTCTGACAGATACGCAGTATTTT. Translated: CASSMSTSGLTDTQYF.

CDR3 nucleotide sequence: TGTGCCAGCAGCGCTCCCCGGGACAACTCCTACGAGCAGTACTTC. It yields the protein CASSAPRDNSYEQYF. V is TRBV2 and J is TRBJ2-7; D perhaps matches TRBD1 (6 bases). The CDR3 sequence is 15 residues long. V lost 6 bases to trimming and J lost 0 bases, with 15 bases between them. From germline, CDR1 is SNHLY and CDR2 FYNNEI.

The chain joins TRBV19 to TRBJ1-2, with TRBD1 identical over 9 bases. J gave up 4 bases and V 10 bases, and 10 bases lay outside the gene matches. The CDR3 contains 14 residues. CDR1 and CDR2 (germline): LNHDA, SQIVND (reference sequence). The CDR3 protein is CATTTGGSSYGYTF. CDR3 DNA: TGTGCCACCACGACAGGGGGAAGTTCCTATGGCTACACCTTC.

The sample holds one count of this clone. V and J are TRBV11-2 and TRBJ1-4, with D hard to call. This CDR3 region has 11 residues. The germline gives CDR1 SGHAT, CDR2 FQNNGV. V lost 6 bases to trimming and J lost 9 bases, with 8 bases between them. The CDR3 spells CASSSLQKLFF. CDR3 bases: TGTGCCAGCAGTTCACTTCAAAAACTGTTTTTT.

This clone was seen only a few times. Written as DNA, the CDR3 is TGTGCCAGCAGCCGCCTAAGCGGGGGCTCCTACAATGAGCAGTTCTTC. This sequence encodes CASSRLSGGSYNEQFF. The chain uses TRBV3-1 (or the pseudogene TRBV3-2) and TRBJ2-1; 8 nucleotides agree with TRBD2. V was pared by 4 bases and J by 0 bases, with 5 bases of the junction left unmatched. CDR1 is LGHDT and CDR2 is YNNKEL in the germline V gene (reference sequence). This CDR3 has 16 amino acids.